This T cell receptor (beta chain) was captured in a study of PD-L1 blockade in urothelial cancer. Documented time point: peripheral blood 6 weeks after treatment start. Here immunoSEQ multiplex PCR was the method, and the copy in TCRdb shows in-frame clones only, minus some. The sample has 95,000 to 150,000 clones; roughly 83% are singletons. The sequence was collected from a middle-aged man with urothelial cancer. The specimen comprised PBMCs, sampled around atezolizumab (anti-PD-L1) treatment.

In nucleotides, the CDR3 is TGTGCCAGCAGTGATCAAGGACTTCCTGGAAACACCATATATTTT. Residues: CASSDQGLPGNTIYF. J is TRBJ1-3 and V is TRBV6-1, with D unclear. This CDR3 region has 15 residues. The germline CDR1 and CDR2 sequences are MNHNS and SASEGT. The V and J ends lost 3 bases and 2 bases respectively, with 11 bases between them.